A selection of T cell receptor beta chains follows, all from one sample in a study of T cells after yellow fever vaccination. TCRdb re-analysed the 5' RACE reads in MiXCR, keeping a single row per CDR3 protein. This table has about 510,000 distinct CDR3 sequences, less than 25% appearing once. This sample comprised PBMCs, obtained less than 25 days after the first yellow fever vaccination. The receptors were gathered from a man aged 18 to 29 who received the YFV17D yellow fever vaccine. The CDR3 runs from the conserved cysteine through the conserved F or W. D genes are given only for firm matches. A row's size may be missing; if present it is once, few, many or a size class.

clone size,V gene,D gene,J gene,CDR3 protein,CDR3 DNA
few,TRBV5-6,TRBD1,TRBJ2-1,CASKGQGQGLNEQFF,TGTGCCAGCAAGGGACAGGGACAGGGATTAAATGAGCAGTTCTTC
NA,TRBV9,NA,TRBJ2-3,CASSVDAGGYTDTQYF,TGTGCCAGCAGCGTAGATGCGGGTGGATACACAGATACGCAGTATTTT
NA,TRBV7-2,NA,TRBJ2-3,CASRFRAASTDTQYF,TGTGCCAGCAGGTTTAGAGCGGCTAGCACAGATACGCAGTATTTT
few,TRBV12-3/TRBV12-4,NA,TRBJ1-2,CASMVSGALGYTF,TGTGCCAGCATGGTATCGGGGGCGCTCGGCTACACCTTC
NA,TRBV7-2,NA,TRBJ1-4,CASSVRKSSEKLFF,TGTGCCAGCAGCGTCAGAAAATCGTCCGAAAAACTGTTTTTT
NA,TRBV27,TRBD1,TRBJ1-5,CASSLGTGADQHF,TGTGCCAGCAGTTTAGGGACAGGGGCGGATCAGCATTTT
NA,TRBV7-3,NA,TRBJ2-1,CASSLMLARPNEQFF,TGTGCCAGCAGCTTAATGCTAGCGAGACCGAATGAGCAGTTCTTC
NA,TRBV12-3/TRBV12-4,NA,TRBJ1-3,CASSWEFGNTIYF,TGTGCCAGCAGTTGGGAGTTTGGAAACACCATATATTTT
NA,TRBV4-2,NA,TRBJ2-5,CASSQEAGVETQYF,TGTGCCAGCAGCCAAGAGGCAGGGGTGGAGACCCAGTACTTC
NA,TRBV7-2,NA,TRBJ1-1,CASSLGWGRTEAFF,TGTGCCAGCAGCTTAGGGTGGGGGAGGACTGAAGCTTTCTTT
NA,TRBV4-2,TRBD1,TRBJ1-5,CASSQGDRGQPQHF,TGTGCCAGCAGCCAAGGGGACAGGGGTCAGCCCCAGCATTTT
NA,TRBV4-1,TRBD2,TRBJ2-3,CASSQDPPAGGRWDTQYF,TGCGCCAGCAGCCAAGATCCGCCGGCGGGGGGCCGTTGGGATACGCAGTATTTT
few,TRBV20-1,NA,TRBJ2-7,CSARDTKSSYEQYF,TGCAGTGCTAGAGACACTAAGAGCTCCTACGAGCAGTACTTC
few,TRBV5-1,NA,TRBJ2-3,CASSADSGFTDTQYF,TGCGCCAGCAGTGCGGACTCAGGTTTCACAGATACGCAGTATTTT
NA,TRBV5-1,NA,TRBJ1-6,CASSFEGRNSPLHF,TGCGCCAGCAGCTTCGAGGGCAGGAACTCACCCCTCCACTTT
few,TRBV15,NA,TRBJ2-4,CATSIGEHIQYF,TGTGCCACCAGCATTGGTGAACACATTCAGTACTTC
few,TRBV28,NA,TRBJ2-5,CSSRGDQETQYF,TGTTCATCCAGGGGGGACCAAGAGACCCAGTACTTC
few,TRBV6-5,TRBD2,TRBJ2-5,CASSSFHSGGETQYF,TGTGCCAGCAGTTCCTTCCACAGCGGGGGAGAGACCCAGTACTTC
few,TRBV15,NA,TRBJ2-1,CATSRDPAGMNEQFF,TGTGCCACCAGCAGAGATCCCGCAGGGATGAATGAGCAGTTCTTC
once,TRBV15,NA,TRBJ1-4,CATRGSLANEKLFF,TGTGCCACCAGAGGATCGTTGGCTAATGAAAAACTGTTTTTT
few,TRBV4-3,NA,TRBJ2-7,CASSQETLSYEQYF,TGCGCCAGCAGCCAAGAAACTCTCTCCTACGAGCAGTACTTC
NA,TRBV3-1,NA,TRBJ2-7,CASLRDYEQYF,TGTGCCAGCCTTAGAGACTACGAGCAGTACTTC
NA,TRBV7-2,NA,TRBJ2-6,CASSLEPSGANVLTF,TGTGCCAGCAGCTTAGAACCCTCTGGGGCCAACGTCCTGACTTTC
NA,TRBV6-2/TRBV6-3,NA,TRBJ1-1,CASSYRTGAWAEAFF,TGTGCCAGCAGTTACAGGACGGGGGCTTGGGCTGAAGCTTTCTTT
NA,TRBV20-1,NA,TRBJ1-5,CSASRGIGNQPQHF,TGCAGTGCTAGTAGGGGAATCGGCAATCAGCCCCAGCATTTT
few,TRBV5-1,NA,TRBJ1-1,CASSLVQGTRMNTEAFF,TGCGCCAGCAGCTTGGTCCAGGGAACGAGGATGAACACTGAAGCTTTCTTT
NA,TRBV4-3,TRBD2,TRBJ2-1,CASSQIPTSGYHEQFF,TGCGCCAGCAGCCAGATCCCAACTAGCGGGTACCATGAGCAGTTCTTC
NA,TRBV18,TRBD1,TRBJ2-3,CASSQGQGNQDTQYF,TGTGCCAGCTCACAGGGACAGGGGAATCAAGATACGCAGTATTTT
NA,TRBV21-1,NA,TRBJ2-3,CASSMRQNTDTQYF,TGTGCCAGCAGTATGCGGCAGAACACAGATACGCAGTATTTT
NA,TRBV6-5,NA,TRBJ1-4,CASSYSDAGGRKLFF,TGTGCCAGCAGTTACTCTGACGCCGGGGGGCGGAAACTGTTTTTT
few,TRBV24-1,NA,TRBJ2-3,CATSDLQGMTDTQYF,TGTGCCACCAGTGATTTGCAGGGGATGACAGATACGCAGTATTTT
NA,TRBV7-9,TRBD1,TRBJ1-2,CASTQGGYGYTF,TGTGCCAGCACCCAGGGGGGTTATGGCTACACCTTC
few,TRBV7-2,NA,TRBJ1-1,CASSQVVEAFF,TGTGCCAGCAGCCAAGTAGTTGAAGCTTTCTTT
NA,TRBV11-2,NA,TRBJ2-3,CASSLVLGPGTDTQYF,TGTGCCAGCAGCTTAGTACTGGGGCCCGGCACAGATACGCAGTATTTT
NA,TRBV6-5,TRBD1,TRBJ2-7,CASSFATGEVFYEQYF,TGTGCCAGCAGTTTCGCAACAGGGGAAGTATTCTACGAGCAGTACTTC
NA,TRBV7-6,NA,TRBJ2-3,CASSLEGRGTDTQYF,TGTGCCAGCAGCTTAGAGGGGCGGGGCACAGATACGCAGTATTTT
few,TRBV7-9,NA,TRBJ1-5,CASSLGWAFQPQHF,TGTGCCAGCAGCTTAGGTTGGGCGTTCCAGCCCCAGCATTTT
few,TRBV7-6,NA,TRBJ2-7,CASSSLRGSSYEQYF,TGTGCCAGCAGCTCCCTGCGGGGCAGCTCCTACGAGCAGTACTTC
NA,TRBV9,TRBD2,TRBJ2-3,CASSVDTGGTDTQYF,TGTGCCAGCAGCGTAGATACGGGGGGGACAGATACGCAGTATTTT
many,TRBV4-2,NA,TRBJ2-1,CASSQDMGEGNEQFF,TGTGCCAGCAGCCAAGATATGGGGGAAGGCAATGAGCAGTTCTTC
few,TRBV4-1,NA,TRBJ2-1,CASSQGLTGKGSYNEQFF,TGCGCCAGCAGCCAAGGGCTTACAGGGAAAGGCTCCTACAATGAGCAGTTCTTC
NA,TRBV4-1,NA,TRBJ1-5,CASSPWGYSNQPQHF,TGCGCCAGCAGCCCCTGGGGGTATAGCAATCAGCCCCAGCATTTT
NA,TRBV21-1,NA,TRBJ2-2,CASSKGQGTENTGELFF,TGTGCCAGCAGCAAGGGACAGGGGACCGAGAACACCGGGGAGCTGTTTTTT
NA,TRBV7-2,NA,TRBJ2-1,CASSPQARNYNEQFF,TGTGCCAGCAGCCCCCAAGCCAGGAATTACAATGAGCAGTTCTTC
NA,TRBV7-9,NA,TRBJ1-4,CASSLGGSEKLFF,TGTGCCAGCAGCTTGGGGGGAAGTGAAAAACTGTTTTTT
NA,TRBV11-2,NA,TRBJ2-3,CASSLESARGRTDTQYF,TGTGCCAGCAGCTTAGAATCGGCGCGGGGACGCACAGATACGCAGTATTTT